The present T cell receptor beta chain was sequenced within a study of CD8 T cells in ankylosing spondylitis. TCRdb ran MiXCR on the 5' RACE reads and lists one entry per CDR3 protein. The repertoire holds a few hundred thousand distinct CDR3 sequences, with about 9.9% as singletons. Looked up from germline, CDR1 is MNHEY and CDR2 is SVGAGI. Trimming removed 5 bases from V and 5 bases from J, with 15 bases in between. The CDR3 totals 15 residues. This clonotype came up many times. Specimen: blood, either unsorted or a sorted T cell fraction (not recorded which). This receptor was taken from a female donor with ankylosing spondylitis or in good health (not recorded which). V is TRBV6-5 and J is TRBJ1-4, with D hard to call. Here the CDR3 DNA reads TGTGCCAGCAGTAACCAACTATTGGGCAATGAAAAACTGTTTTTT. Translating gives CASSNQLLGNEKLFF.